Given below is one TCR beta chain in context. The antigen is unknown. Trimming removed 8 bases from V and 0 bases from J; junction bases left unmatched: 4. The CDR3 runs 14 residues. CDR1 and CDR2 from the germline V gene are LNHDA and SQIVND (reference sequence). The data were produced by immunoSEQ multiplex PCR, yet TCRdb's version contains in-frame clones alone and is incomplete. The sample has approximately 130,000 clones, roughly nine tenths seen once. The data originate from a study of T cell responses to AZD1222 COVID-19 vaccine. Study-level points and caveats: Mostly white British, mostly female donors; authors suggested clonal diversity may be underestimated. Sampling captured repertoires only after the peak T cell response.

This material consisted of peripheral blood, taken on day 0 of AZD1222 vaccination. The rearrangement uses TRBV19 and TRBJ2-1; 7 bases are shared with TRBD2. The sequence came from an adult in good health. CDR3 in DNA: TGTGCCAGTGGGGGGGGTAGCTCCTACAATGAGCAGTTCTTC. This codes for CASGGGSSYNEQFF. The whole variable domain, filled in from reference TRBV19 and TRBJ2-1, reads DGGITQSPKYLFRKEGQNVTLSCEQNLNHDAMYWYRQDPGQGLRLIYYSQIVNDFQKGDIAEGYSVSREKKESFPLTVTSAQKNPTAFYLCASGGGSSYNEQFFGPGTRLTVL.